This TCR beta chain is from a study of regulatory T cells in long-lasting Graves disease. This CDR3 spans 13 amino acids. CDR1 is SGHKS, CDR2 YYEKEE, per germline (reference sequence). The V end lost 4 bases, the J end lost 8 bases, and 15 bases lay between the germline ends. Both iRepertoire HTBI primers and Arm-PCR of CDR3 regions were used to build the TCR beta libraries. TCRdb processed the multiplex PCR reads anew with MiXCR; each CDR3 protein has one entry. This sample has hundreds of thousands of distinct CDR3 sequences, with around a fifth found just once. Of note for this clonotype: The antigen is unknown.

Time point here: persistent/refractory GD, antithyroid drugs over 5 years with positive TRAb. The TCR library was made from RNA that had been extracted from PBMCs in TRIzol. Findings and limits, study-wide: With some 2,500 shared public clonotypes, persistent patients exceeded new patients, who shared 950 to 1,000.

This clonotype was obtained from a female donor with Graves disease. The material was peripheral blood mononuclear cells (PBMCs), obtained when the disease was refractory, from a patient treated with antithyroid drugs. This chain uses TRBV5-5 with TRBJ1-2; the D is unclear. Here the CDR3 DNA reads TGTGCCAGCAGCCCTGGGGTCGAAAGGGGCTACACCTTC. Its translation: CASSPGVERGYTF.